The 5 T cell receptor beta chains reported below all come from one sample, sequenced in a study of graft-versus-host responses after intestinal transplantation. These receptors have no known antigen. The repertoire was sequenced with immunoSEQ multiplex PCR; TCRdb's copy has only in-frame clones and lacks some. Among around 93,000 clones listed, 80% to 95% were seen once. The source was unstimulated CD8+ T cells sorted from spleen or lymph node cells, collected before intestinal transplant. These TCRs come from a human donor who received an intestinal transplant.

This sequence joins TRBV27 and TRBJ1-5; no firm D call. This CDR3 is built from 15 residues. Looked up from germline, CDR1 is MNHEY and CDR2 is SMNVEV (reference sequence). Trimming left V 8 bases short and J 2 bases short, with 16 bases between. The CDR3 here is CASATLQRGNQPQHF. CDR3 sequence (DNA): TGTGCCAGCGCGACCCTGCAGAGGGGCAATCAGCCCCAGCATTTT.

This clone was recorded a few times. CDR3 sequence reads: CASSPDGTEAFF. Here the CDR3 DNA reads TGTGCCAGCAGCCCAGACGGGACTGAAGCTTTCTTT. The V gene is TRBV2, the J gene TRBJ1-1; D is uncertain. Per the germline V gene, CDR1 is SNHLY and CDR2 is FYNNEI. This CDR3 comprises 12 residues. V dropped 6 bases and J dropped 5 bases, with 10 bases sitting between them.

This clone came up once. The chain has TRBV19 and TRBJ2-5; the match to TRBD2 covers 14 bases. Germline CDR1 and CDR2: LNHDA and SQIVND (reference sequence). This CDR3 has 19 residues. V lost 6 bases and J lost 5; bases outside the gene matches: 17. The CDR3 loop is CASRPNKAGLAGGRETQYF. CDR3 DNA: TGTGCCAGTAGGCCAAACAAAGCCGGACTAGCGGGAGGTCGGGAGACCCAGTACTTC.

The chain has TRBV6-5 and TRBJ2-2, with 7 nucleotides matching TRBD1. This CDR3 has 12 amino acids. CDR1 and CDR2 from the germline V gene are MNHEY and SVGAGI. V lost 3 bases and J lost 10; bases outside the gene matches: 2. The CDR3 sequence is CASSYDRVELFF. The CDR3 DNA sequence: TGTGCCAGCAGTTATGACAGGGTGGAGCTGTTTTTT.

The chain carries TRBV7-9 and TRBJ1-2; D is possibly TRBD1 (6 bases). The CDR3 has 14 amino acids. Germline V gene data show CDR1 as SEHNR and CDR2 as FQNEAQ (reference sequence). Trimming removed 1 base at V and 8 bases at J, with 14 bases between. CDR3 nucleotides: TGTGCCAGCAGCTTAGGTGTCAGGGGAGAAGGCTACACCTTC. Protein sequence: CASSLGVRGEGYTF.